This entry lists 23 T cell receptor beta chains sequenced from one sample in a study of T cell repertoires in cytomegalovirus infection. The antigens of these receptors remain unknown. TCRdb re-called the reads with MiXCR, one entry per CDR3 protein. The sample records 550,000 to 850,000 distinct CDR3 sequences, roughly 36% being singletons. The sample was cultured PBMCs, taken from culture after CMV antigen stimulation. The receptors come from a human donor in good health (CMV status not recorded). Some clones in this sample may be carry-over from other donors' samples.

This clonotype was seen repeatedly, ten times or more. V is TRBV7-8 and J is TRBJ2-3, with D uncertain. Trimming shortened V by 0 bases and J by 1 base, and 5 bases separated the two germline ends. This CDR3 contains 14 residues. The germline gives CDR1 SGHVS, CDR2 FQNEAQ. DNA of the CDR3: TGTGCCAGCAGCTTAGCGTTCGGCACAGATACGCAGTATTTT. Translated: CASSLAFGTDTQYF.

The V gene is TRBV20-1, the J gene TRBJ1-2; TRBD1 is a possible D gene (5 bases). The germline V and J ends were trimmed by 1 base and 4 bases, with 13 bases remaining between them. CDR3 length equals 14 residues. Per germline, CDR1 DFQATT and CDR2 SNEGSKA (reference sequence). In DNA, the CDR3 is TGCAGTGCTAGAGGTTCAGGGCGGACCTATGGCTACACCTTC. This sequence encodes CSARGSGRTYGYTF.

The CDR3 DNA is TGTGCCAGCAGTTTGATCTCCTTGGGGACAGGGGACACCGGGGAGCTGTTTTTT. Translated: CASSLISLGTGDTGELFF. This rearrangement joins TRBV27 to TRBJ2-2, with 10 positions matching TRBD1. CDR1 and CDR2 from the germline V gene are MNHEY and SMNVEV (reference sequence). Germline trimming cut 3 bases from V and 3 bases from J; bases unmatched to any gene: 10. This CDR3 spans 18 amino acids.

This clonotype was detected ten times or more. This chain uses TRBV6-1 with TRBJ1-6; D is unclear. The CDR3 contains 13 residues. Germline CDR1 is MNHNS and CDR2 is SASEGT. Trimming removed 7 bases from V and 3 bases from J, with 7 bases in between. CDR3: CASNEFYNSPLHF. Written as DNA, the CDR3 is TGTGCCAGCAATGAGTTCTATAATTCACCCCTCCACTTT.

The gene calls are TRBV19 and TRBJ2-2; D is possibly TRBD2 (7 bases). Germline CDR1 and CDR2: LNHDA and SQIVND (reference sequence). The CDR3 loop spans 15 amino acids. V lost 8 bases and J 4 bases, leaving 17 bases between the germline ends. In DNA form, the CDR3 reads TGTGCCAGTGAGTCGGGGGGCGGTGGCACCGGGGAGCTGTTTTTT. Residues: CASESGGGGTGELFF.

The CDR3 coding sequence is TGTGCCAGCAGCCTAGGACTAGGGGGATTTCCAGATACGCAGTATTTT. This translates into CASSLGLGGFPDTQYF. This chain connects TRBV5-5 to TRBJ2-3, with a tentative D call TRBD2 (7 bases). This CDR3 has 16 residues. Between the trimmed V and J ends, which lost 4 bases and 4 bases, there was a span of 19 bases. Germline values: CDR1 SGHKS, CDR2 YYEKEE (reference sequence).

The gene calls are TRBV27 and TRBJ2-1, with D possibly TRBD1 on 6 matching bases. V lost 9 bases, J lost 3 bases, and 18 bases lay in between. Per the germline V gene, CDR1 is MNHEY and CDR2 is SMNVEV (reference sequence). The CDR3 is made up of 15 amino acids. The CDR3 loop is CASTGFRDNYNEQFF. CDR3 DNA sequence: TGTGCCAGTACAGGGTTCCGGGATAACTACAATGAGCAGTTCTTC.

This clonotype was seen ten or more times. V gene TRBV7-2 combines with J gene TRBJ1-1; tentative D call: TRBD1 (6 bases). The ends were cut back, 5 bases at V and 5 bases at J, with 18 bases in the middle. Germline CDR1 is SGHTA and CDR2 is FQGNSA. The CDR3 is 15 amino acids. The CDR3 sequence: CASSLTGFVTTEAFF. CDR3 DNA: TGTGCCAGCAGCCTAACAGGGTTCGTCACGACTGAAGCTTTCTTT.

This clonotype has ten or more counts. CDR3 sequence reads: CASSLLAGVRNEQFF. The DNA of the CDR3 is TGTGCCAGCAGCTTACTCGCGGGAGTACGCAATGAGCAGTTCTTC. The rearrangement uses TRBV7-6 and TRBJ2-1; 7 positions match TRBD2. Trimming at V came to 2 bases and at J to 6 bases, leaving 7 bases not matched to a gene. The CDR3 has 15 residues. Germline CDR1 is SGHVS and CDR2 is FNYEAQ.

The chain recombines TRBV7-6 with TRBJ1-4; 8 bases align to TRBD1. CDR3 length: 15 residues. Germline CDR1 reads SGHVS; CDR2 reads FNYEAQ. J lost 8 bases, V lost 0 bases, and 5 bases had no gene match. The CDR3 here is CASSLARGRREKLFF. CDR3 bases: TGTGCCAGCAGCTTAGCCAGGGGGCGCCGAGAAAAACTGTTTTTT.

The table lists this clonotype with a few counts. V usage is TRBV7-9 and J usage is TRBJ2-1; 9 bases line up with TRBD1. J lost 6 bases, V lost 3 bases, and 9 bases had no gene match. This CDR3 is 16 amino acids long. From germline, CDR1 is SEHNR and CDR2 FQNEAQ (reference sequence). CDR3 loop: CASSFLPGQGVNEQFF. CDR3 nucleotide sequence: TGTGCCAGCAGCTTTCTTCCGGGACAGGGAGTCAATGAGCAGTTCTTC.

The V and J genes are TRBV28 and TRBJ1-1; no clear D. Germline lookup yields CDR1 MDHEN and CDR2 SYDVKM. CDR3 size: 12 residues. With 7 bases removed from V and 1 base from J, the gap between germline ends came to 7 bases. In DNA, the CDR3 is TGTGCCAGCATTGAGAGGAACACTGAAGCTTTCTTT. This translates into CASIERNTEAFF.

This clonotype was counted many times. The chain recombines TRBV4-3 with TRBJ1-5, with unresolved D. The V and J ends lost 0 bases and 5 bases respectively, with 5 bases between them. There are 13 residues in the CDR3. The germline V gene encodes CDR1 LGHNA and CDR2 YSLEER. CDR3 amino acids: CASSQDRHQPQHF. The CDR3 DNA follows: TGCGCCAGCAGCCAAGATCGGCATCAGCCCCAGCATTTT.

The CDR3 protein is CASRGGGSGINEQFF. As DNA, the CDR3 is TGTGCCAGCAGGGGGGGGGGTAGCGGGATAAATGAGCAGTTCTTC. The V and J genes are TRBV6-6 and TRBJ2-1, with 8 bases lining up with TRBD2. Trimming took 6 bases from V and 7 from J; bases not matched to a gene: 11. The CDR3 length is 15 residues. CDR1 and CDR2 (germline): MNHNY, SVGAGI (reference sequence).

This sequence joins TRBV14 and TRBJ2-7, with TRBD2 as a possible D gene (6 bases). Germline V gene lookup returns CDR1 SGHDN and CDR2 FVKESK. This CDR3 region has 15 residues. Trimming took 4 bases from V and 7 from J, leaving 20 bases between them. The CDR3 region is CASSPIRAGRGEQYF. In DNA form, the CDR3 reads TGTGCCAGCAGCCCAATTAGGGCAGGACGGGGGGAGCAGTACTTC.

In its sample, this clonotype was seen a few times. The CDR3 DNA reads TGCGCCAGCAGCCAAGAACTAGCGGGAGGGTACGAGCAGTACTTC. It yields the protein CASSQELAGGYEQYF. The chain links TRBV4-3 to TRBJ2-7, with 13 bases lining up with TRBD2. The germline V gene has CDR1 LGHNA and CDR2 YSLEER. J was trimmed by 4 bases and V by 0 bases; bases with no gene match: 0. CDR3 length: 15 residues.

In this sample, this clonotype turned up a few times. The CDR3 here is CASSGVLTDTQYF. The CDR3 region has the DNA TGCGCCAGCAGTGGGGTACTCACAGATACGCAGTATTTT. The chain uses TRBV4-1 and TRBJ2-3; D uncertain. The V end was cut by 6 bases, the J end by 2 bases, with 9 bases between. Germline V gene lookup returns CDR1 MGHRA and CDR2 YSYEKL. This CDR3 region has 13 residues.

This rearrangement joins TRBV11-2 to TRBJ2-1; TRBD2 aligns across 12 bases. In germline, CDR1 is SGHAT, CDR2 FQNNGV. Trimming at V came to 4 bases and at J to 5 bases, leaving 6 bases not matched to a gene. The CDR3 runs 16 residues. CDR3 protein: CASSSTSGGRNNEQFF. Written as DNA, the CDR3 is TGTGCCAGCAGCTCGACTAGCGGGGGCCGAAACAATGAGCAGTTCTTC.

This clonotype was counted a few times. V gene TRBV2 combines with J gene TRBJ2-1; D unclear. The germline V gene encodes CDR1 SNHLY and CDR2 FYNNEI. CDR3 length equals 13 residues. The V gene lost 6 bases and the J gene lost 7 bases, with 13 bases spanning the gap. The CDR3 here is CASRTTYGNEQFF. CDR3 sequence (DNA): TGTGCCAGCAGGACGACCTACGGGAATGAGCAGTTCTTC.

This clonotype was found a few times. The chain employs TRBV27 and TRBJ2-7; 10 bases line up with TRBD2. The CDR3 sequence is 13 residues long. J lost 7 bases, V lost 3 bases, and 3 bases had no gene match. Germline CDR1 and CDR2: MNHEY and SMNVEV (reference sequence). Here the CDR3 reads CASSLGLAQEQYF. CDR3 bases: TGTGCCAGCAGTTTGGGACTAGCGCAAGAGCAGTACTTC.

This clonotype was detected only a few times. The chain recombines TRBV19 with TRBJ1-5; maybe TRBD1 (6 bases). The germline V gene encodes CDR1 LNHDA and CDR2 SQIVND (reference sequence). This CDR3 comprises 18 residues. V gave up 3 bases and J gave up 4 bases, with 22 bases separating them. The CDR3 nucleotides read TGTGCCAGTAGTATTGGGGGCAGGGCTTCGAGTAGAAATCAGCCCCAGCATTTT. It translates to CASSIGGRASSRNQPQHF.

The V and J genes are TRBV7-2 and TRBJ1-1; weak D call: TRBD1 (6 bases). CDR1 and CDR2 from the germline V gene are SGHTA and FQGNSA. Trimming left V 3 bases short and J 10 bases short, with 18 bases between. This CDR3 comprises 14 residues. The CDR3 here is CASSFFYRASTAFF. CDR3 DNA: TGTGCCAGCAGCTTCTTTTACAGGGCGAGTACAGCTTTCTTT.

This clonotype was observed a handful of times. The J gene is TRBJ2-1, the V gene TRBV11-3; D perhaps matches TRBD1 (6 bases). There are 16 residues in the CDR3. The V end lost 6 bases, the J end lost 4 bases, and 19 bases lay between the germline ends. Looked up from germline, CDR1 is SGHNT and CDR2 is YENEEA. The CDR3 protein is CASRIKPGQIYNEQFF. The CDR3 DNA sequence: TGTGCCAGCAGAATAAAGCCGGGACAAATTTACAATGAGCAGTTCTTC. The entire variable domain, with the rest obtained from reference TRBV11-3 and TRBJ2-1, is as follows: EAGVVQSPRYKIIEKKQPVAFWCNPISGHNTLYWYLQNLGQGPELLIRYENEEAVDDSQLPKDRFSAERLKGVDSTLKIQPAELGDSAVYLCASRIKPGQIYNEQFFGPGTRLTVL.